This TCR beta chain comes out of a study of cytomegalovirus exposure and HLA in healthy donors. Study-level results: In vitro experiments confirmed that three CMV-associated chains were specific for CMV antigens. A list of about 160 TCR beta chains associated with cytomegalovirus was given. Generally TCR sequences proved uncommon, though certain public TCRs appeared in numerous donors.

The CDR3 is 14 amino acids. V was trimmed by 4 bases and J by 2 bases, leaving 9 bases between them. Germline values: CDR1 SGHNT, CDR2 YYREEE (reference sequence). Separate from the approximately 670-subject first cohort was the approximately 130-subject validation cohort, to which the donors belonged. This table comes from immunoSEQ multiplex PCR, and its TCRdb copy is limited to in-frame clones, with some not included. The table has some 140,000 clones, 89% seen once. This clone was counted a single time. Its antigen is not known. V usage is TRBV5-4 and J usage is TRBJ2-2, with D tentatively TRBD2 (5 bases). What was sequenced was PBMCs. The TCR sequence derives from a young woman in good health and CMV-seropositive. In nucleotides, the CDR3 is TGTGCCAGCAGCAGAACGGGAAACACCGGGGAGCTGTTTTTT. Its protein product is CASSRTGNTGELFF.